This T cell receptor beta chain is from a study of T cell clones after liver transplantation. Study at large: Tolerant meant at least one year fully off immunosuppression without liver enzymes above twice normal. Overall study findings and caveats: Migration into the graft, not deletion, may explain lost graft donor-reactive T cells.

CDR1 MNHEY and CDR2 SMNVEV come from the germline V gene (reference sequence). This CDR3 is 16 amino acids long. Germline trimming cut 2 bases from V and 5 bases from J; bases unmatched to any gene: 8. CD3+CD4+ and CD3+CD8+ cells were FACS-sorted from thawed unstimulated PBMCs. A word on this clone: Its antigen remains unknown.

Profiling relied on immunoSEQ multiplex PCR, and the TCRdb table lists in-frame clones only, not all of them. The table lists about 33,000 clones, around 94% of them singletons. Sample: CD8+ T cells from blood, taken 12 months after liver transplant. The source of this sequence is a human patient who received a liver transplant. Some T cells may be graft donor cells. The chain combines TRBV27 with TRBJ2-7, with 11 bases matching TRBD2. CDR3 protein: CASSLQLAGGSHEQYF. The CDR3 nucleotides are TGTGCCAGCAGTTTACAGCTAGCGGGAGGTTCGCACGAGCAGTACTTC.